This TCR beta chain stems from a study of blood T cells in healthy people across ages. Concerning this clonotype itself: What it binds is unknown.

The study, taken as a whole, reports: Shifts in expanded clonotypes may have been confounded by donor CMV status, which was unknown. A strong correlation was seen between TCR beta diversity and naive T cell percentage.

CDR3 size: 16 residues. Between the trimmed V and J ends, which lost 8 bases and 5 bases, there was a span of 24 bases. Germline lookup yields CDR1 SGHAT and CDR2 FQNNGV. A J-beta primer mix and a sample-barcoded 5' primer were used in a second PCR of roughly 6 to 11 cycles. TCRdb itself ran the 5' RACE reads through MiXCR, one entry per CDR3 protein. The data contain 600,000 to 650,000 distinct CDR3 sequences, roughly 58% of them seen just once; the ten biggest clones take up 35% to 40%. The material sequenced was blood. V and J are TRBV11-2 and TRBJ2-5; D is perhaps TRBD2 (6 bases). The sequence was collected from a man aged 60 to 69 in good health. The CDR3 DNA is TGTGCCAGCCATTCGTTTTCAGGCGGGGCGACGGAGACCCAGTACTTC. Translation: CASHSFSGGATETQYF.